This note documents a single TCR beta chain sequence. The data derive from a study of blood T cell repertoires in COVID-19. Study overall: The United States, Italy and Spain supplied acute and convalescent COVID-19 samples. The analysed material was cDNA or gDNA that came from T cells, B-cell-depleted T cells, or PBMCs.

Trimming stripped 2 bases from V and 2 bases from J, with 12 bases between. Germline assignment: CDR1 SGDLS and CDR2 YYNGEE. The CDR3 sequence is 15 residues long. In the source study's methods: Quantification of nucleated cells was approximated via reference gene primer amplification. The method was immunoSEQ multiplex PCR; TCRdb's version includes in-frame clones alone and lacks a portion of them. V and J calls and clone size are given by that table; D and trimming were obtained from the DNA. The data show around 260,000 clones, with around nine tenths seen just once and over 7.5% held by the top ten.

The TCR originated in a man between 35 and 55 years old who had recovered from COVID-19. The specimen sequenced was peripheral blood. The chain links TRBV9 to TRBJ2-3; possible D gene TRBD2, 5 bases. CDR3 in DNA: TGTGCCAGCAGCGTTTATGCGGGCCCCACAGATACGCAGTATTTT. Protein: CASSVYAGPTDTQYF.